Listed below are T cell receptor beta chains from one sample, sequenced in a study of PD-L1 blockade in urothelial cancer. Produced via immunoSEQ multiplex PCR; TCRdb's table is partial and in-frame only. The repertoire consists of about 49,000 clones, with more than 65% occurring once and the leading ten covering 10%. This specimen was PBMCs, taken around atezolizumab (anti-PD-L1) treatment. These receptors were obtained from a man aged 70 or older with urothelial cancer. Each CDR3 is given with its conserved first and last residue. A D gene is named only where the DNA matches it firmly. Rows may omit the clone size; those that give it use once, few, many or a size class.

v_call	d_call	clone_size	j_call	cdr3_aa	cdr3_nt
TRBV6-5	TRBD1	.	TRBJ1-5	CASSRQGSNQPQHF	TGTGCCAGCAGTAGACAGGGGAGCAATCAGCCCCAGCATTTT
TRBV10-2	TRBD2	.	TRBJ2-7	CASSSIAGASYEQYF	TGCGCCAGCAGTTCTATAGCGGGAGCCTCCTACGAGCAGTACTTC
TRBV10-2	.	.	TRBJ2-3	CASRPGLWGTDTQYF	TGCGCCAGCAGGCCGGGACTTTGGGGCACAGATACGCAGTATTTT
TRBV28	TRBD2	.	TRBJ2-1	CASERGPGSYNEQFF	TGTGCCAGCGAGCGGGGACCGGGCTCCTACAATGAGCAGTTCTTC
TRBV5-1	TRBD1	.	TRBJ2-5	CASSYSGQGDGETQYF	TGCGCCAGCAGCTACTCTGGACAGGGGGACGGAGAGACCCAGTACTTC
TRBV5-4	.	.	TRBJ1-4	CASSPTRGGEKLFF	TGTGCCAGCAGCCCGACCCGGGGGGGGGAAAAACTGTTTTTT
TRBV27	TRBD2	.	TRBJ2-5	CASSKTSGSFAAETQYF	TGTGCCAGCTCAAAGACTAGCGGGAGTTTTGCGGCGGAGACCCAGTACTTC
TRBV7-9	.	once	TRBJ2-3	CASSRSGNTDTQYF	TGTGCCAGCAGTAGGTCAGGAAACACAGATACGCAGTATTTT
TRBV18	TRBD2	.	TRBJ2-1	CASSPRSSGRANEQFF	TGTGCCAGCTCACCACGGTCTAGCGGGAGGGCCAATGAGCAGTTCTTC
TRBV5-4	TRBD1	.	TRBJ2-1	CASSSIQTGGLNEQFF	TGTGCCAGCAGCTCAATCCAGACAGGGGGCCTCAATGAGCAGTTCTTC
TRBV2	.	.	TRBJ1-2	CASNDRLDYGYTF	TGTGCCAGCAATGACAGACTGGACTATGGCTACACCTTC
TRBV7-2	TRBD2	few	TRBJ2-7	CASSLQASGSSEQYF	TGTGCCAGCAGCTTGCAGGCTAGCGGGAGTTCTGAGCAGTACTTC
TRBV9	.	once	TRBJ2-3	CASSVGVTTGDTQYF	TGTGCCAGCAGCGTAGGAGTAACAACAGGAGATACGCAGTATTTT
TRBV2	TRBD1	.	TRBJ2-3	CASRGGFADTQYF	TGTGCCAGCAGAGGGGGCTTCGCAGATACGCAGTATTTT
TRBV30	TRBD1	few	TRBJ2-7	CAWRWDRGYEQYF	TGTGCCTGGAGATGGGACAGAGGATACGAGCAGTACTTC
TRBV5-4	.	.	TRBJ2-3	CASSLEQGGTDTQYF	TGTGCCAGCAGTCTAGAACAGGGAGGCACAGATACGCAGTATTTT
TRBV5-4	.	.	TRBJ1-2	CASSLEQGYYGYTF	TGTGCCAGCAGCTTGGAACAGGGCTACTATGGCTACACCTTC
TRBV5-1	TRBD1	.	TRBJ2-5	CASSLLGTGYQETQYF	TGCGCCAGCAGCTTGCTTGGGACAGGGTACCAAGAGACCCAGTACTTC
TRBV25-1	TRBD1	.	TRBJ1-2	CASSPGQGSGYTF	TGTGCCAGCAGTCCAGGACAGGGAAGTGGCTACACCTTC
TRBV19	TRBD1	.	TRBJ2-2	CASSPDLGTEFASGELFF	TGTGCCAGTAGCCCGGACCTAGGGACAGAGTTCGCATCCGGGGAGCTGTTTTTT
TRBV19	.	.	TRBJ2-7	CASSAPGLSPYEQYF	TGTGCCAGTAGTGCACCGGGACTCTCCCCTTACGAGCAGTACTTC
TRBV2	.	.	TRBJ1-5	CASTPARNTHSNQPQHF	TGTGCCAGCACCCCAGCGAGAAATACCCATAGCAATCAGCCCCAGCATTTT
TRBV28	.	.	TRBJ1-4	CASSLGQTREKLFF	TGTGCCAGCAGTTTAGGGCAAACACGAGAAAAACTGTTTTTT
TRBV28	TRBD2	.	TRBJ2-1	CASSFAGVEQFF	TGTGCCAGCAGTTTCGCGGGAGTTGAGCAGTTCTTC
TRBV6-1	TRBD2	few	TRBJ2-5	CASSEPGLPFLYF	TGTGCCAGCAGTGAACCGGGACTACCATTTCTGTACTTC
TRBV19	TRBD2	many	TRBJ2-7	CASRPAGTSGYEQYF	TGTGCCAGTAGACCTGCCGGGACTAGCGGCTACGAGCAGTACTTC
TRBV9	.	once	TRBJ2-2	CASSKTTTIYTGELFF	TGTGCCAGCAGCAAGACAACGACCATCTACACCGGGGAGCTGTTTTTT
TRBV2	.	.	TRBJ2-7	CASRAGTARVYEQYF	TGTGCCAGCAGGGCAGGGACTGCACGGGTTTACGAGCAGTACTTC
TRBV28	TRBD1	.	TRBJ2-4	CATQGAVAKNIQYF	TGTGCCACCCAGGGGGCGGTAGCCAAAAACATTCAGTACTTC
TRBV28	TRBD1	.	TRBJ1-3	CASSLWGRGSGNTIYF	TGTGCCAGCAGTTTATGGGGCAGGGGGTCAGGAAACACCATATATTTT
TRBV10-3	TRBD1	.	TRBJ2-7	CAIRPGQGAYEQYF	TGTGCCATCAGGCCGGGACAGGGAGCCTACGAGCAGTACTTC
TRBV5-1	.	.	TRBJ2-7	CASSPGTEDYEQYF	TGCGCCAGCAGCCCAGGGACTGAAGACTACGAGCAGTACTTC
TRBV9	.	.	TRBJ2-1	CASSATVGLDSGGYNEQFF	TGTGCCAGCAGCGCCACCGTCGGGTTGGATAGCGGAGGCTACAATGAGCAGTTCTTC
TRBV5-5	TRBD2	.	TRBJ2-7	CASSLGGLADYEQYF	TGTGCCAGCAGCTTGGGGGGACTAGCGGACTACGAGCAGTACTTC
TRBV19	TRBD1	few	TRBJ1-2	CASRGQGNYGYTF	TGTGCCAGTAGGGGACAGGGGAACTATGGCTACACCTTC
TRBV27	.	.	TRBJ2-5	CASSLGGGETQYF	TGTGCCAGCAGTTTAGGGGGAGGAGAGACCCAGTACTTC
TRBV12-5	.	.	TRBJ1-3	CADDGGAYSGNTIYF	TGTGCTGATGACGGGGGGGCCTACTCTGGAAACACCATATATTTT
TRBV7-8	TRBD2	.	TRBJ2-1	CASSLEGLAGREQFF	TGTGCCAGCAGCTTAGAAGGGCTAGCGGGACGTGAGCAGTTCTTC
TRBV7-8	TRBD2	.	TRBJ2-3	CASSPGTSGSASTDTQYF	TGTGCCAGCAGCCCCGGGACTAGCGGGAGTGCTAGCACAGATACGCAGTATTTT
TRBV6-6	.	.	TRBJ2-3	CASTAGGKDTQYF	TGTGCCAGCACAGCAGGGGGGAAAGATACGCAGTATTTT
TRBV2	.	.	TRBJ2-7	CASRRDAIYEQYF	TGTGCCAGCAGGCGGGACGCGATCTACGAGCAGTACTTC
TRBV5-5	.	.	TRBJ2-5	CASSLEWASEETQYF	TGTGCCAGCAGCTTGGAGTGGGCATCAGAAGAGACCCAGTACTTC
TRBV4-1	TRBD1	.	TRBJ1-5	CASSQTTGRFGGNQPQHF	TGCGCCAGCAGCCAAACGACAGGGAGGTTCGGGGGCAATCAGCCCCAGCATTTT
TRBV5-4	.	.	TRBJ1-2	CASSLPQNYGYTF	TGTGCCAGCAGCTTGCCCCAGAACTATGGCTACACCTTC
TRBV7-8	.	.	TRBJ2-7	CASSLEGDTGDEQYF	TGTGCCAGCAGCTTAGAGGGGGACACTGGGGACGAGCAGTACTTC
TRBV30	.	.	TRBJ2-3	CAWSEGRGTDTQYF	TGTGCCTGGAGTGAGGGTAGGGGAACAGATACGCAGTATTTT
TRBV28	TRBD1	.	TRBJ2-6	CACYPGGAGANVLTF	TGTGCCTGCTACCCAGGGGGTGCAGGGGCCAACGTCCTGACTTTC
TRBV6-5	TRBD1	.	TRBJ1-2	CASSYHTQGDGYTF	TGTGCCAGCAGTTACCACACTCAGGGGGATGGCTACACCTTC
TRBV5-1	.	.	TRBJ2-3	CASSLEVIGGASTDTQYF	TGCGCCAGCAGCTTGGAAGTTATTGGCGGGGCTAGCACAGATACGCAGTATTTT
TRBV7-9	.	.	TRBJ2-7	CASSLEFTGSYEQYF	TGTGCCAGCAGCTTAGAGTTCACAGGGAGCTACGAGCAGTACTTC
TRBV28	.	.	TRBJ2-5	CASRRDKETQYF	TGTGCCAGCAGACGGGACAAAGAGACCCAGTACTTC
TRBV5-1	TRBD2	.	TRBJ2-2	CASSLDGTTPHRGF	TGCGCCAGCAGCTTGGATGGGACTACCCCTCACCGGGGCTTT
TRBV5-1	TRBD1	.	TRBJ1-1	CASTFRDSTNTEAFF	TGCGCCAGCACATTCCGGGACAGTACGAACACTGAAGCTTTCTTT
TRBV13	.	few	TRBJ1-1	CASRDYGRSNTEAFF	TGTGCCAGCAGAGACTACGGTAGGTCGAACACTGAAGCTTTCTTT
TRBV28	.	.	TRBJ1-1	CASSLPDKEAFF	TGTGCCAGCAGTTTACCGGACAAGGAAGCTTTCTTT
TRBV18	.	.	TRBJ2-2	CASSPWSGNTGELFF	TGTGCCAGCTCACCCTGGTCCGGGAACACCGGGGAGCTGTTTTTT
TRBV5-5	.	few	TRBJ2-1	CASSEDSSSYNEQFF	TGTGCCAGCAGTGAGGACAGTAGCTCCTACAATGAGCAGTTCTTC